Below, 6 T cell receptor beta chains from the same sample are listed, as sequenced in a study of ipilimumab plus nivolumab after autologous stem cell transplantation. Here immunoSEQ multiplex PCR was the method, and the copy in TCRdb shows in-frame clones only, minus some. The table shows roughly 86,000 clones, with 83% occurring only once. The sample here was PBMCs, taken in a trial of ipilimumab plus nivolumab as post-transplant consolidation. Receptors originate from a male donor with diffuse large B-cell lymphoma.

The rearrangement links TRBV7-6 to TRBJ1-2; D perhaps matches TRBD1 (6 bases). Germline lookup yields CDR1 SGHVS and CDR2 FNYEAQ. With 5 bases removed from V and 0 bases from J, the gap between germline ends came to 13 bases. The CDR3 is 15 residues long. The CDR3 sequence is CASSLQGGSNYGYTF. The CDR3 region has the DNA TGTGCCAGCAGCCTACAGGGAGGCTCTAACTATGGCTACACCTTC.

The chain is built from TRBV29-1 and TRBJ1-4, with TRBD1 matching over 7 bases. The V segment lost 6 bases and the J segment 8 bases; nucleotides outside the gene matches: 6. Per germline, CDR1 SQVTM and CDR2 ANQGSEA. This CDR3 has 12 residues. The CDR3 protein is CSVRGGKEKLFF. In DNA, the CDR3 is TGCAGCGTCAGGGGGGGAAAGGAAAAACTGTTTTTT.

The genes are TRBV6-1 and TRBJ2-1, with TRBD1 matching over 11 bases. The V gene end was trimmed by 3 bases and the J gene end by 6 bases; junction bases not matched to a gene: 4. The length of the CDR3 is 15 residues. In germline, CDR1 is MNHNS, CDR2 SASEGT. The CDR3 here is CASSDSGTGGNEQFF. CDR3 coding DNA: TGTGCCAGCAGTGATTCCGGGACAGGGGGCAATGAGCAGTTCTTC.

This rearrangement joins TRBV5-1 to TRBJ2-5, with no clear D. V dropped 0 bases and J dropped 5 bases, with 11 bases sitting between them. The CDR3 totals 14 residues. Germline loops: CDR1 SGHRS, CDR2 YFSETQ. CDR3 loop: CASSLGTSSETQYF. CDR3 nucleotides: TGCGCCAGCAGCTTGGGGACGTCATCGGAGACCCAGTACTTC.

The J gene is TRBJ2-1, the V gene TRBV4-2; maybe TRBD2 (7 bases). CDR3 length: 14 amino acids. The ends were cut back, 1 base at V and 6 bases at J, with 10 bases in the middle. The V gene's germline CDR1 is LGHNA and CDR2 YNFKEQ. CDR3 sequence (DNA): TGTGCCAGCAGCCAAGGGGGGGGCCCCAATGAGCAGTTCTTC. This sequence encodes CASSQGGGPNEQFF.

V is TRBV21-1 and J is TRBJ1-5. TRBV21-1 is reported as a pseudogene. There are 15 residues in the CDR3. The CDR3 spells CASSKGGHSNQPQHF. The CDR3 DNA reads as TGTGCCAGCAGCAAAGGGGGTCATAGCAATCAGCCCCAGCATTTT.